A selection of T cell receptor beta chains follows, all from one sample in a study of Graves' ophthalmopathy and Graves' hyperthyroidism. Using its own MiXCR run on the multiplex PCR reads, TCRdb lists one record per CDR3 protein. Of about 39,000 distinct CDR3 sequences in the sample, 50% were seen once. Sequencing used peripheral blood. These receptors were obtained from an adult woman with stable Graves' hyperthyroidism. The CDR3 runs from the conserved cysteine through the conserved F or W. The D gene is left open where the match is weak. A row's size may be missing; if present it is once, few, many or a size class.

J: TRBJ1-2
V: TRBV29-1
size: NA
D: NA
DNA: TGCAGCGTTGGTCCGTTAGCTAACTATGGCTACACCTTC
CDR3: CSVGPLANYGYTF

J: TRBJ1-1
V: TRBV6-6
size: many
D: NA
DNA: TGTGCCAGCAGACCACTAAACACTGAAGCTTTCTTT
CDR3: CASRPLNTEAFF

J: TRBJ2-7
V: TRBV7-2
size: NA
D: TRBD1
DNA: TGTGCCAGCAGCCCGGGGACAGGGGACTACAAGCAGTACTTC
CDR3: CASSPGTGDYKQYF

J: TRBJ1-2
V: TRBV20-1
size: NA
D: TRBD1
DNA: TGCAGTGCTAGAGATCCGAGACAGGGGGCTCGGGGCTACACCTTC
CDR3: CSARDPRQGARGYTF

J: TRBJ1-5
V: TRBV19
size: NA
D: NA
DNA: TGTGCCAGTAGTATGGGGGTGAGACAGCCCCAGCATTTT
CDR3: CASSMGVRQPQHF

J: TRBJ2-3
V: TRBV7-8
size: many
D: TRBD2
DNA: TGTGCCAGCAGCCCCCCGACGGGCGGGAGGCCCACAGATACGCAGTATTTT
CDR3: CASSPPTGGRPTDTQYF

J: TRBJ2-5
V: TRBV15
size: many
D: NA
DNA: TGTGCCACCAGCAGAGATCCGCAGGGGTACCAAGAGACCCAGTACTTC
CDR3: CATSRDPQGYQETQYF

J: TRBJ1-4
V: TRBV25-1
size: once
D: TRBD1
DNA: TGTGCCAGCCAGGGGGCCGGTGAAAAACTGTTTTTT
CDR3: CASQGAGEKLFF

J: TRBJ1-1
V: TRBV6-1
size: many
D: NA
DNA: TGTGCCAGCAGTCTTGAGGAGGGATGGAACACTGAAGCTTTCTTT
CDR3: CASSLEEGWNTEAFF

J: TRBJ1-1
V: TRBV2
size: NA
D: NA
DNA: TGTGCCAGCAGCCTAGGGTGGGGGCCTACTGAAGCTTTCTTT
CDR3: CASSLGWGPTEAFF

J: TRBJ2-7
V: TRBV5-6
size: many
D: TRBD1
DNA: TGTGCCAGCAGCGTCAGGGACAGGGTCTCCTACGAGCAGTACTTC
CDR3: CASSVRDRVSYEQYF

J: TRBJ2-6
V: TRBV7-9
size: NA
D: TRBD1
DNA: TGTGCCAGCAGAACCGGGACAGGGGTATCTGGGGCCAACGTCCTGACTTTC
CDR3: CASRTGTGVSGANVLTF

J: TRBJ1-6
V: TRBV10-3
size: NA
D: NA
DNA: TGTGCCATCACCCGGGACGGAGGAAATTCACCCCTCCACTTT
CDR3: CAITRDGGNSPLHF

J: TRBJ2-7
V: TRBV6-1
size: many
D: NA
DNA: TGTGCCAGCAGTGAATTGATCGGGCCCCCCTACGAGCAGTACTTC
CDR3: CASSELIGPPYEQYF

J: TRBJ1-5
V: TRBV2
size: many
D: NA
DNA: TGTGCCAGCACCGGAGACCGACGCAATCAGCCCCAGCATTTT
CDR3: CASTGDRRNQPQHF

J: TRBJ1-4
V: TRBV18
size: many
D: TRBD1
DNA: TGTGCCAGCTCACCACGAACAGGGGGATATGAAAAACTGTTTTTT
CDR3: CASSPRTGGYEKLFF

J: TRBJ2-6
V: TRBV9
size: NA
D: NA
DNA: TGTGCCAGCAGCCTCGACGGGGCCAACGTCCTGACTTTC
CDR3: CASSLDGANVLTF

J: TRBJ1-1
V: TRBV5-1
size: many
D: NA
DNA: TGCGCCAGCAGCTTGGAACAGGCCAACACTGAAGCTTTCTTT
CDR3: CASSLEQANTEAFF

J: TRBJ1-1
V: TRBV9
size: many
D: NA
DNA: TGTGCCAGCAGCGTTTCGGAAACGAACACTGAAGCTTTCTTT
CDR3: CASSVSETNTEAFF

J: TRBJ2-7
V: TRBV14
size: NA
D: TRBD1
DNA: TGTGCCAGCAGCCTAGACAGGGCATTAGAGCAGTACTTC
CDR3: CASSLDRALEQYF

J: TRBJ1-2
V: TRBV15
size: few
D: NA
DNA: TGTGCCACCAGCAGAGATCGAGGGGCTACCCGTGGCTACACCTTC
CDR3: CATSRDRGATRGYTF

J: TRBJ2-3
V: TRBV30
size: few
D: NA
DNA: TGTGCCTGGAAACACCCAGATACGCAGTATTTT
CDR3: CAWKHPDTQYF

J: TRBJ1-1
V: TRBV20-1
size: NA
D: TRBD1
DNA: TGCAGTGCTACCGATGACAGGGTTGCTGAAGCTTTCTTT
CDR3: CSATDDRVAEAFF

J: TRBJ1-5
V: TRBV24-1
size: NA
D: TRBD1
DNA: TGTGCCACCAGTGATTTGGGGGTTACCGGGACAGGGAATCAGCCCCAGCATTTT
CDR3: CATSDLGVTGTGNQPQHF

J: TRBJ2-3
V: TRBV11-2
size: many
D: TRBD2
DNA: TGTGCCGTCGGACAATGGGGGGGGATGTTGAACACAGATACGCAGTATTTT
CDR3: CAVGQWGGMLNTDTQYF

J: TRBJ1-2
V: TRBV5-1
size: NA
D: TRBD1
DNA: TGCGCCAGCAGCTTGGCCTGGGGGACAGGGTATGGCTACACCTTC
CDR3: CASSLAWGTGYGYTF

J: TRBJ2-5
V: TRBV29-1
size: NA
D: NA
DNA: TGCAGCGTTGGGACGCAAGAGACCCAGTACTTC
CDR3: CSVGTQETQYF

J: TRBJ2-5
V: TRBV6-2/TRBV6-3
size: NA
D: TRBD1
DNA: TGTGCCAGCAGTTCACGGACAGGGGAAGAGACCCAGTACTTC
CDR3: CASSSRTGEETQYF

J: TRBJ1-5
V: TRBV7-9
size: many
D: NA
DNA: TGTGCCAGCAGCGAGGCGGGCAATCAGCCCCAGCATTTT
CDR3: CASSEAGNQPQHF

J: TRBJ2-6
V: TRBV3-1
size: NA
D: TRBD2
DNA: TGTGCCAGCAAGACTAGCGGGAGTCGCTTAGGGGCCAACGTCCTGACTTTC
CDR3: CASKTSGSRLGANVLTF

J: TRBJ2-5
V: TRBV20-1
size: NA
D: TRBD2
DNA: TGCAGTGCTAGAGAGTACACTAGCGGGAGGGCAGAGACCCAGTACTTC
CDR3: CSAREYTSGRAETQYF

J: TRBJ1-4
V: TRBV5-1
size: many
D: NA
DNA: TGCGCCAGCAGCTCCGCTGGGGGGTATGAAAAACTGTTTTTT
CDR3: CASSSAGGYEKLFF

J: TRBJ2-5
V: TRBV20-1
size: NA
D: NA
DNA: TGCAGTGCTAGCGGGGGAAAGTACTTC
CDR3: CSASGGKYF

J: TRBJ2-7
V: TRBV20-1
size: NA
D: TRBD2
DNA: TGCAGTGCTAGGGGAACTAGCGGGAATAACGAGCAGTACTTC
CDR3: CSARGTSGNNEQYF

J: TRBJ1-4
V: TRBV4-2
size: many
D: NA
DNA: TGTGCCAGCAGCCAAGAATGGACGGGACGGGAAAAACTGTTTTTT
CDR3: CASSQEWTGREKLFF

J: TRBJ2-2
V: TRBV6-5
size: many
D: NA
DNA: TGTGCCAGCAGTTACTCGAATTCGAGGGGTTCGAACACCGGGGAGCTGTTTTTT
CDR3: CASSYSNSRGSNTGELFF